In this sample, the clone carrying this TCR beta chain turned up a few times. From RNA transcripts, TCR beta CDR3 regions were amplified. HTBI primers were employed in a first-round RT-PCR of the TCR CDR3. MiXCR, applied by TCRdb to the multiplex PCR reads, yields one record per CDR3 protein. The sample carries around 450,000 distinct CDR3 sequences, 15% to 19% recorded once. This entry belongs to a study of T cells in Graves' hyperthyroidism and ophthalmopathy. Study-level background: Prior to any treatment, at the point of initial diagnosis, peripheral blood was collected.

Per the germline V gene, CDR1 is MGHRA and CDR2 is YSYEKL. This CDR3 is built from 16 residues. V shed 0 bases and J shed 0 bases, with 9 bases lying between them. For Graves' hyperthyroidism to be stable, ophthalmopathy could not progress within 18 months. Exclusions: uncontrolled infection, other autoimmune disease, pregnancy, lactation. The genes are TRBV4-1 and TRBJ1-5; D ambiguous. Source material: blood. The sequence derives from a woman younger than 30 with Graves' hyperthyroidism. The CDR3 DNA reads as TGCGCCAGCAGCCAAGATCTACAGTATAGCAATCAGCCCCAGCATTTT. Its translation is CASSQDLQYSNQPQHF.